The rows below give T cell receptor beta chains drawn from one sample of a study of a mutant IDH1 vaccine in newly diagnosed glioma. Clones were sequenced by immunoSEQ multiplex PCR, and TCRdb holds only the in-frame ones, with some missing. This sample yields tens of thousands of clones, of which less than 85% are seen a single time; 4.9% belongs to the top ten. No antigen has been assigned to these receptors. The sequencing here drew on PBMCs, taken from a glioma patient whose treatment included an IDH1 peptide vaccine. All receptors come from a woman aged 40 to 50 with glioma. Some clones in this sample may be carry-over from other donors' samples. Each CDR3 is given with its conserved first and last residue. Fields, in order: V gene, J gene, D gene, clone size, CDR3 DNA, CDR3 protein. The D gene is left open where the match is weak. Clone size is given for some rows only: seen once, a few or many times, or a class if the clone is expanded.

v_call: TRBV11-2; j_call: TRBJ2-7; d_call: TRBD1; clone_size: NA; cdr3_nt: TGTGCCAGCAGCGCCTCCAGGGGGAAGTCCTACGAGCAGTACTTC; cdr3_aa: CASSASRGKSYEQYF
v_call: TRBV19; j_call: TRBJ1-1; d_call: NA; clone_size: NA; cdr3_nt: TGTGCCAGTAGTATAGATCAGGGTCGGATGAACACTGAAGCTTTCTTT; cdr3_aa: CASSIDQGRMNTEAFF
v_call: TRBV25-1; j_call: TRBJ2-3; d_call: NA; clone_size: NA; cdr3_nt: TGTGCCAGCAGCCGGGAAATCACAGATACGCAGTATTTT; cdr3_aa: CASSREITDTQYF
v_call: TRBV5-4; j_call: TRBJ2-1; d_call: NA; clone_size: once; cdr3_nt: TGTGCCAGCAGCTTAGGGCAGGTTGGAAATGAGCAGTTCTTC; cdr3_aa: CASSLGQVGNEQFF
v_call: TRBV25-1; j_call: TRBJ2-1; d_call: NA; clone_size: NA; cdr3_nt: TGTGCCAGCAGTGAATATTCAGGGATCGCGTACAATGAGCAGTTCTTC; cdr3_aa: CASSEYSGIAYNEQFF
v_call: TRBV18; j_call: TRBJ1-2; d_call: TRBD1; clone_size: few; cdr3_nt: TGTGCCAGCTCACGGGACAGTAACTATGGCTACACCTTC; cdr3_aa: CASSRDSNYGYTF
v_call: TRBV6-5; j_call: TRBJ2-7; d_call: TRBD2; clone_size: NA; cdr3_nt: TGTGCCAGCAGTTACTCGATAGGGCTAGCGGTCTACGAGCAGTACTTC; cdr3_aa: CASSYSIGLAVYEQYF
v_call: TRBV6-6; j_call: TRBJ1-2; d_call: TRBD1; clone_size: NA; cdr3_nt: TGTGCCAGCAGTACCCCACAGGGGAATTACGATGGCTACACCTTC; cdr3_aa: CASSTPQGNYDGYTF
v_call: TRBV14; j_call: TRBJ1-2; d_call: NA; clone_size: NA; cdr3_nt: TGTGCCAGCAGCCCCGGCGGGCTCTATGGCTACACCTTC; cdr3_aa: CASSPGGLYGYTF
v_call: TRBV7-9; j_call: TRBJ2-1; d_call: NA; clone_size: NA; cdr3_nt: TGTGCCAGCAGCTTCCCGCGCAGGGCGGGCAATGAGCAGTTCTTC; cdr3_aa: CASSFPRRAGNEQFF
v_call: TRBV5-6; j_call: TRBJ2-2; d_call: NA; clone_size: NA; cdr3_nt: TGTGCCAGCAGCTTGGGGCCTCGCGGATACGGGGAGCTGTTTTTT; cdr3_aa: CASSLGPRGYGELFF
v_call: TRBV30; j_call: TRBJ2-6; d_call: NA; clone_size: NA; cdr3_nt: TGTGCCTGGAGCCAGGGATCTGGGGCCAACGTCCTGACTTTC; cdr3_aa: CAWSQGSGANVLTF
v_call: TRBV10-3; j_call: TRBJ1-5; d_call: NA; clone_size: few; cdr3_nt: TGTGCCATCAGTGAGTCGAACGGGGGCCAGCCCCAGCATTTT; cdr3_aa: CAISESNGGQPQHF
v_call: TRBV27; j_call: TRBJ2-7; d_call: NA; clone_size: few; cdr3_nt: TGTGCCAGCAGTTCATACTACGAGCAGTACTTC; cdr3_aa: CASSSYYEQYF
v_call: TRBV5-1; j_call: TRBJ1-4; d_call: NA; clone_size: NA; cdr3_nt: TGCGCCAGCAGCTTAGGGGCGGGAAGACAGATTAATGAAAAACTGTTTTTT; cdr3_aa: CASSLGAGRQINEKLFF
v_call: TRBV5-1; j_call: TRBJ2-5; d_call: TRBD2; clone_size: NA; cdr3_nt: TGCGCCAGCAGCTCTAGCGGGGGGCAAGAGACCCAGTACTTC; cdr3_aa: CASSSSGGQETQYF
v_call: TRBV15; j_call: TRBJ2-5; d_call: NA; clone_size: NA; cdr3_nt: TGTGCCACCAGCAGAGGAGTACAGGGTGTAGAGACCCAGTACTTC; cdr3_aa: CATSRGVQGVETQYF
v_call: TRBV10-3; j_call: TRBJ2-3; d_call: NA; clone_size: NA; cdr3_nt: TGTGCCATCAGTGAGTCGACCGGGGGAATTCGCACAGATACGCAGTATTTT; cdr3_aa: CAISESTGGIRTDTQYF
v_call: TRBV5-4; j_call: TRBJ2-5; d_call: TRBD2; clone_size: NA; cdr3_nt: TGTGCCAGCAGCTTGGGTAGCGGGGGGCCGAGAGAGACCCAGTACTTC; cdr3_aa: CASSLGSGGPRETQYF
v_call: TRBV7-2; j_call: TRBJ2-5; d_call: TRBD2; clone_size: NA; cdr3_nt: TGTGCCAGCAGCTTTCGACTAGCGGGGTCAGAGACCCAGTACTTC; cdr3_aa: CASSFRLAGSETQYF
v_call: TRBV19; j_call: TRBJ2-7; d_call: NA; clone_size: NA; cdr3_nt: TGTGCCAGTACCTCAGGGGGGTACGAGCAGTACTTC; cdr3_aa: CASTSGGYEQYF
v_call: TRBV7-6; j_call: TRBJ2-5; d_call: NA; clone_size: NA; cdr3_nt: TGTGCCAGCAGCTTAGGCGGTACAAAGAAGACCCAGTACTTC; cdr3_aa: CASSLGGTKKTQYF
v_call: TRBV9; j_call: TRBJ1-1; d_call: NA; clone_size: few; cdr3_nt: TGTGCCAGCAGCCGGACGGCGAACACTGAAGCTTTCTTT; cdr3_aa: CASSRTANTEAFF
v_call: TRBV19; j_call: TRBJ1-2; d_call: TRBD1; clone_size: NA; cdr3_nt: TGTGCCAGTAGTCCCTTCGAGGTAACAGGGGCTGGCGAGAATGGCTACACCTTC; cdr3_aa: CASSPFEVTGAGENGYTF
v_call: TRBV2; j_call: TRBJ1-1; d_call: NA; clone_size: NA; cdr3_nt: TGTGCCAGCCCATGGAGGCGGGGACGGGACACTGAAGCTTTCTTT; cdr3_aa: CASPWRRGRDTEAFF
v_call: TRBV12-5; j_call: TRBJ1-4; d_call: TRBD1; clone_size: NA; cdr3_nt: TGTGCTAGTGGCCTGAGCCGGGACAGGGGTGCAACTAATGAAAAACTGTTTTTT; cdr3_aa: CASGLSRDRGATNEKLFF
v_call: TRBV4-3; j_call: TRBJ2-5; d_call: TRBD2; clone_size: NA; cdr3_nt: TGCGCCAGCAGCCAAACCCTAGCGGGGGGGCCGAAAGAGACCCAGTACTTC; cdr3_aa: CASSQTLAGGPKETQYF
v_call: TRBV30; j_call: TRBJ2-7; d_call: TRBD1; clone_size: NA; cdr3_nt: TGTGCCTGGAGTGTAGGCAGGGGGTACGAGCAGTACTTC; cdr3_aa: CAWSVGRGYEQYF
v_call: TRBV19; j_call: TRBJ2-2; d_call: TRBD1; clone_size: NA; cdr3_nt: TGTGCCAGTGAAACCGCCGGGACAGAAACGAACACCGGGGAGCTGTTTTTT; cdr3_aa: CASETAGTETNTGELFF
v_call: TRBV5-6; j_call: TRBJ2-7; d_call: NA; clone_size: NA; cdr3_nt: TGTGCCAGCAGCCCTACAGGACTGTACGAGCAGTACTTC; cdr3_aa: CASSPTGLYEQYF
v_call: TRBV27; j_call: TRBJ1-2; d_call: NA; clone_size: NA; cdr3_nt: TGTGCCAGCTCTAAGGGGGATGGCTACACCTTC; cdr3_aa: CASSKGDGYTF
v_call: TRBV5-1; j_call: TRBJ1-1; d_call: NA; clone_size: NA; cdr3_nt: TGCGCCAGCAGCTTGGGAGGGGCGTCGAACACTGAAGCTTTCTTT; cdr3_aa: CASSLGGASNTEAFF
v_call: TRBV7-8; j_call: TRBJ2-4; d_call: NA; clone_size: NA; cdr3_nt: TGTGCCAGCAGCTTGGAGAGTATGAGGGGGGGGATGAACATTCAGTACTTC; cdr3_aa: CASSLESMRGGMNIQYF
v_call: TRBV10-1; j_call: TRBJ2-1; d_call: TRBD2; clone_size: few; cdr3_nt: TGCGCCAGCAGTGAGTTTTTTTCTAGCGGGGACTACAATGAGCAGTTCTTC; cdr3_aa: CASSEFFSSGDYNEQFF
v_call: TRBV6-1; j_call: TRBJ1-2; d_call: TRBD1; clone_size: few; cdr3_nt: TGTGCCAGCAGTGCAAACGGACAGGGTTCTGGCTGGGCCTTC; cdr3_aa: CASSANGQGSGWAF
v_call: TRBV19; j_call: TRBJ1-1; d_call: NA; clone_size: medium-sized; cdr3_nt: TGTGCCAGTAGTATAGTCCGGGACTCTGAAGCTTTCTTT; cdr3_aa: CASSIVRDSEAFF
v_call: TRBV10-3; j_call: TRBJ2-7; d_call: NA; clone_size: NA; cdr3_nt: TGTGCCATCAGTGAGGGGACGACAGGCGTGTCCTACGAGCAGTACTTC; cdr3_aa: CAISEGTTGVSYEQYF
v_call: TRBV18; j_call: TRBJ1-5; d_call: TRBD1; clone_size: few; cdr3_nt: TGTGCCAGCTCAGCACAGGGGGCCGATCAGCCCCAGCATTTT; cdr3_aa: CASSAQGADQPQHF
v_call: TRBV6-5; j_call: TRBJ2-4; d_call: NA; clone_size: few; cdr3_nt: TGTGCCAGCAGTTACGCAGGGCAGGGTATCAACATTCAGTACTTC; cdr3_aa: CASSYAGQGINIQYF
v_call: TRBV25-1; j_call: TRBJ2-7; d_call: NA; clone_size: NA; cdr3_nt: TGTGCCAGCAGTGTTGATCACAGGTCGGGACACGAGCAGTACTTC; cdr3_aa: CASSVDHRSGHEQYF
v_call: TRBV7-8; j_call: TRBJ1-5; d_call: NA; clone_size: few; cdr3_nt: TGTGCCAGCAGCCCGAGTAGGCTTTTGAAACAGCCCCAGCATTTT; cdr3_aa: CASSPSRLLKQPQHF